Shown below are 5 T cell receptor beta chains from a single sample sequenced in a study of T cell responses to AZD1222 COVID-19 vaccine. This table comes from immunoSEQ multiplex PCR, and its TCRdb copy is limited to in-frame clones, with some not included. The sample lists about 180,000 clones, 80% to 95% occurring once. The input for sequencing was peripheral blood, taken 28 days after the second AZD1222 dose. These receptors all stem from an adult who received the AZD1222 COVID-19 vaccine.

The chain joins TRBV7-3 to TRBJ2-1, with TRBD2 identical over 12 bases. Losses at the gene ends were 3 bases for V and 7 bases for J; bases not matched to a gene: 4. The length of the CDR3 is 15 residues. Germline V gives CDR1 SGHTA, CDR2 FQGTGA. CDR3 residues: CASSFPTSGRNEQFF. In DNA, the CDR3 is TGTGCCAGCAGCTTCCCAACTAGCGGGAGGAATGAGCAGTTCTTC.

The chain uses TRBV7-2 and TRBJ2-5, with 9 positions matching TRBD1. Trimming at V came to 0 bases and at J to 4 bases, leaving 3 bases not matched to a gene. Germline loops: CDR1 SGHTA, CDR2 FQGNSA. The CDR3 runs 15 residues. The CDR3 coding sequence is TGTGCCAGCAGCTTAGCAGGGACAGGGCTAGAGACCCAGTACTTC. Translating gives CASSLAGTGLETQYF.

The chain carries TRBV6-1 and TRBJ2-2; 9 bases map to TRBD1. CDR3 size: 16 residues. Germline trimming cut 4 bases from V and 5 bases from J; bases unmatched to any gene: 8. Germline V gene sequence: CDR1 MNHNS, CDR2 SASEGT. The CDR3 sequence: CASSANRGLVTGELFF. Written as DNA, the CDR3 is TGTGCCAGCAGTGCGAACAGGGGGCTAGTGACCGGGGAGCTGTTTTTT.

The CDR3 coding sequence is TGTGCCAGTAGGGGCAGGGGGGAATTCTATGGCTACACCTTC. Its translation: CASRGRGEFYGYTF. The genes are TRBV19 and TRBJ1-2; 7 nucleotides match TRBD1. Trimming removed 6 bases from V and 4 bases from J; junction bases left unmatched: 8. Germline-derived CDR1 and CDR2 are LNHDA and SQIVND (reference sequence). This CDR3 has 14 amino acids.

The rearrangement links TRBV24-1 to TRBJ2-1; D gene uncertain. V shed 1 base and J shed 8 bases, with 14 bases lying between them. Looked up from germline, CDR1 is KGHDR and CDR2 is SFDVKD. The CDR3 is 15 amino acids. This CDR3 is CATSDFSEDGHEQFF. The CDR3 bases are TGTGCCACCAGTGATTTCAGTGAGGACGGGCATGAGCAGTTCTTC.